This T cell receptor beta chain was sequenced in a study of PD-1 blockade in classical Hodgkin lymphoma (dated by TCRdb to 2019 to 2021). As for the study more broadly: Nivolumab dosing was 3 mg/kg intravenously every 2 weeks, continuing until either disease progression or unacceptable toxicity. The study used CyTOF and TCR beta sequencing to define a peripheral blood immune signature of response to PD-1 blockade in classical Hodgkin lymphoma.

The Qiagen DNeasy kit was used to extract genomic DNA from unsorted PBMCs and from the negatively selected CD4+ and CD8+ fractions. TCR beta CDR3 regions were amplified by immunoSEQ multiplex PCR using primers annealing to V and J segments. A synthetic immune receptor repertoire was used to minimize amplification bias, and any remaining bias was removed computationally after sequencing. The study's own analysis went as follows. Repertoire diversity was quantified as the Shannon entropy index using custom Python scripts. The unsorted, CD4+ and CD8+ repertoires were each analyzed separately, with the exception of combined analyses, where CD4+ and CD8+ sequences were merged in silico. Clonal expansion was defined as a frequency increase of at least 2-fold after treatment compared with C1D1, and clones undetected at baseline were assigned a pseudocount of 0.5. Clones with 0 or 1 copy at C1D1 were defined as singleton clones, while clones with 2 or more copies were defined as non-singleton clones. Clones expanded in unsorted samples were labelled as CD4+, CD8+ or unknown by matching protein sequences in sorted samples from the same patient. Wilcoxon tests were applied to paired samples to test diversity changes from C1D1 to C4D1. Not all clones reach the TCRdb copy of this immuneACCESS table, which keeps in-frame sequences only. Checked studies attribute under half of the gap to unresolved V genes and leave the rest unexplained. The D gene and trimming were derived from the DNA, and the V and J assignments and clone size from that table. The sample has about 50,000 clones on record, around 75% of them singletons. The ten largest clones take up approximately 15% of the sample.

The time point label corresponds to: cycle 2 day 1 (C2D1) of nivolumab. All trial patients had relapsed after autologous stem cell transplantation, with cohorts A, B and C differing in prior brentuximab vedotin exposure. The trial cohort was composed of 55 to 65 patients with relapsed/refractory classical Hodgkin lymphoma, for whom complete response, partial response or progressive disease was recorded as best overall response. In the multi-cohort phase II CheckMate 205 trial, trial patients received single-agent nivolumab. Best overall response was determined by an independent review committee according to the 2007 International Working Group response criteria. Trial PBMCs were collected immediately before nivolumab initiation (C1D1) and during therapy at cycle 2 day 1 and cycle 4 day 1. Peripheral blood was collected in 8 mL Vacutainer Cell Preparation Tubes, from which PBMCs were isolated by centrifugation and then cryopreserved.

Points on this clone: Its binding antigen is unknown. No much larger clonotype is one base removed from it; base qualities were not supplied.

Sequences MDHEN (CDR1) and SYDVKM (CDR2) are obtained from the germline V gene. The germline V end is reduced by 6 bases and the J end by 0 bases; junction bases left unmatched: 10. Taken from cysteine to phenylalanine, the CDR3 has 16 residues. Only the CDR3 part of the read is kept: 48 bases, read in frame from the first base. Overall results and qualifications from the work: Newly diagnosed patients were reported to have lower baseline TCR diversity than healthy donors, and relapsed/refractory patients were reported to have lower baseline TCR diversity still. CD4+ but not CD8+ TCR diversity rose significantly by C4D1 (p=0.0027 vs p=0.16), most apparent in complete responders (p=0.02). The study covered only a single clinical trial cohort, and the causes of the repertoire differences, possibly disease activity or prior therapy, were still not defined. Lower diversity was seen in patients whose nivolumab began less than 1 year after ASCT, and these patients were left out of later analyses so that immune reconstitution would not confound the results. Among trial patients, those achieving complete response had baseline diversity similar to that of newly diagnosed patients, while diversity was significantly lower in partial responders and progressors.

The chain is assembled from TRBV28 and TRBJ1-1, with 7 bases aligning to TRBD1. Sequenced material: peripheral blood mononuclear cells (PBMCs), taken before the second cycle of nivolumab. The receptor was derived from a human donor with classical Hodgkin lymphoma. The sequence in DNA is TGTGCCAGCAGCAATCTCGGAGGGGGCTTGAACACTGAAGCTTTCTTT. Its coded protein is CASSNLGGGLNTEAFF. Reference TRBV28 and TRBJ1-1 proteins supply the regions before and after the CDR3; the full variable domain is: DVKVTQSSRYLVKRTGEKVFLECVQDMDHENMFWYRQDPGLGLRLIYFSYDVKMKEKGDIPEGYSVSREKKERFSLILESASTNQTSMYLCASSNLGGGLNTEAFFGQGTRLTVV.